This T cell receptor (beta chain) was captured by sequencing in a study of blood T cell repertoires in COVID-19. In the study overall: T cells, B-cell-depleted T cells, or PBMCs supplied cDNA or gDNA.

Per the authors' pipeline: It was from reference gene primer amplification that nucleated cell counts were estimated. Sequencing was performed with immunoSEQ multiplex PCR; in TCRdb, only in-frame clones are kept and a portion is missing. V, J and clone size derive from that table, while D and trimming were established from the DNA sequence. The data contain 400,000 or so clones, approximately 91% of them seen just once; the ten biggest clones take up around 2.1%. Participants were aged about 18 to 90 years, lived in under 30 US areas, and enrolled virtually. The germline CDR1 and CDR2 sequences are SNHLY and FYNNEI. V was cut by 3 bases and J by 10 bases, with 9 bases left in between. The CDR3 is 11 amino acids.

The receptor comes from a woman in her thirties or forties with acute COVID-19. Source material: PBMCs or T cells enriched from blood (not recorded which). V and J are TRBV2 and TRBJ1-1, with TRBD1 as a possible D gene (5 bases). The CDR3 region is CASSDRASAFF. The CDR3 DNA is TGTGCCAGCAGTGACAGGGCGTCAGCTTTCTTT. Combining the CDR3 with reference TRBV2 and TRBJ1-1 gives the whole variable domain EPEVTQTPSHQVTQMGQEVILRCVPISNHLYFYWYRQILGQKVEFLVSFYNNEISEKSEIFDDQFSVERPDGSNFTLKIRSTKLEDSAMYFCASSDRASAFFGQGTRLTVV.